The subject of this entry is one T cell receptor beta chain. No antigen is known for it. Documented treatment: oral pan-JAK inhibitor, 5-10 mg twice daily. Once RNA had been extracted, it was reverse transcribed into cDNA to act as the sequencing template. The data were produced by immunoSEQ multiplex PCR, yet TCRdb's version contains in-frame clones alone and is incomplete. The sample lists 90,000 to 120,000 clones; 84% were seen once. The CDR3 runs 14 residues. V lost 4 bases to trimming and J lost 7 bases, with 13 bases between them. From germline, CDR1 is LGHNA and CDR2 YSLEER. The data derive from a study of CD8+ T cells in alopecia areata. Notes on the study in general: Just one nonresponder means the tie between baseline CD8+ expansion and response stays uncertain. Scalp clonality decreased significantly with tofacitinib, and so did expanded CD8+ clones among the top 100.

The rearrangement joins TRBV4-3 to TRBJ1-4; D not resolved. This material consisted of CD8+ T cells sorted from blood, taken at week 24, from a patient treated with tofacitinib. This clonotype was obtained from a human donor with alopecia areata. CDR3 nucleotides: TGCGCCAGCAGCCCTGAAAGAGGCCGTGAAAAACTGTTTTTT. As protein: CASSPERGREKLFF.